Listed here is a single T cell receptor (beta chain). These data are taken from a study of CD8+ T cells in alopecia areata. Reverse transcribed after extraction, RNA yielded cDNA as the sequencing template. Sequencing used immunoSEQ multiplex PCR; TCRdb keeps in-frame clones, though not all of them. In the table there are 200,000 to 250,000 clones, about 61% of which are singletons. The CDR3 has 15 amino acids. CDR1 and CDR2 (germline): ENHRY, SYGVKD. V lost 6 bases, J lost 9 bases, and 18 bases lay in between. The sample comprised CD8+ T cells sorted from blood. The rearrangement links TRBV10-3 to TRBJ2-6; D is perhaps TRBD1 or TRBD2 (6 bases each). This TCR came from a human donor in good health. In nucleotides, the CDR3 is TGTGCCATCAGCGGGTCGTGGGGGCGGGACAACGTCCTGACTTTC. As protein: CAISGSWGRDNVLTF.